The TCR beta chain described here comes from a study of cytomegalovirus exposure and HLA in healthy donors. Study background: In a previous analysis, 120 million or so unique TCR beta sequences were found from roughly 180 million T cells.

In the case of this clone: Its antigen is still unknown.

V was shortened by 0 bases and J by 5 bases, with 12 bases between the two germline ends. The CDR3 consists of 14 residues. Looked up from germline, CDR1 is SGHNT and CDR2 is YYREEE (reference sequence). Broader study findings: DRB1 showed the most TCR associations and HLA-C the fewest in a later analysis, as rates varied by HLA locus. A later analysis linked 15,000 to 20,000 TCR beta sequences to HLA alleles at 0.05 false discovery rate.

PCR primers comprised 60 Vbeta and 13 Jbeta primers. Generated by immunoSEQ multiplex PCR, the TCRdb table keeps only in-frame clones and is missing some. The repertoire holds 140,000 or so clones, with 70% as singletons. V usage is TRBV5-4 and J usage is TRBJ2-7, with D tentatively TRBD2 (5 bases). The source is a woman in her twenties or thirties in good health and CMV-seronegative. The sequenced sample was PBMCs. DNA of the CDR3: TGTGCCAGCAGCTTGGATCAGACGGGGAACGAGCAGTACTTC. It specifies CASSLDQTGNEQYF.